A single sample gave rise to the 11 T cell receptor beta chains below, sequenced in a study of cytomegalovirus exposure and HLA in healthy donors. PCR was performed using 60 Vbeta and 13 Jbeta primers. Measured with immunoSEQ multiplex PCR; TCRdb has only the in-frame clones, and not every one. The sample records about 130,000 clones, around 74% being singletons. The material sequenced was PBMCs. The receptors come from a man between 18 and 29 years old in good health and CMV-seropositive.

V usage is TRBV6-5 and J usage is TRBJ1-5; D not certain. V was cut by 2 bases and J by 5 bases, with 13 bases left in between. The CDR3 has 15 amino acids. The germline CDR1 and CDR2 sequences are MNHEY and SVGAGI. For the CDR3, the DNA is TGTGCCAGCAGTTACCGGCCCCGAGGCGATCAGCCCCAGCATTTT. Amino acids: CASSYRPRGDQPQHF.

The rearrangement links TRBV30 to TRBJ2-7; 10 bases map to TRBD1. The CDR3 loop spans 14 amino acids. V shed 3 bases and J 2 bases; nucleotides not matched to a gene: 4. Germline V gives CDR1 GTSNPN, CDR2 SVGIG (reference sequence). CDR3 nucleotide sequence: TGTGCCTGGAGCCCAGGGACAGGGGCCTACGAGCAGTACTTC. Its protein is CAWSPGTGAYEQYF.

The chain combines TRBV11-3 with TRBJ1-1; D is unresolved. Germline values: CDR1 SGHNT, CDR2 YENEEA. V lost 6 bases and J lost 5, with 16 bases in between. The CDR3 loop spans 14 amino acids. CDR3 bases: TGTGCCAGCAGTCGATCTCAAGGAGGGACTGAAGCTTTCTTT. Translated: CASSRSQGGTEAFF.

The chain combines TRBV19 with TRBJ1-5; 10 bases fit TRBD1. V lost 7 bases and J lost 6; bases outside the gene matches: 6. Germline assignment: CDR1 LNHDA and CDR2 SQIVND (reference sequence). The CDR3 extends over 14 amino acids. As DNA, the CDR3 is TGTGCCAGTACCAGACAGGGGGCTGGTCAGCCCCAGCATTTT. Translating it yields CASTRQGAGQPQHF.

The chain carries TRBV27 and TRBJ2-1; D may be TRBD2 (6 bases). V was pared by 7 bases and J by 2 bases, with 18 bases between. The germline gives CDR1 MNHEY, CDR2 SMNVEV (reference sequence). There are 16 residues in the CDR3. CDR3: CASKVGSGGAYNEQFF. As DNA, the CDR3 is TGTGCCAGCAAAGTTGGGAGCGGAGGGGCCTACAATGAGCAGTTCTTC.

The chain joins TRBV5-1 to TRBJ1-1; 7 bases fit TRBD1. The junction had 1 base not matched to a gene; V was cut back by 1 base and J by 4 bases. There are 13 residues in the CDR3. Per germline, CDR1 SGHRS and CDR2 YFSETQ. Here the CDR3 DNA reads TGCGCCAGCAGCTTGCAGGGGGTCACTGAAGCTTTCTTT. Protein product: CASSLQGVTEAFF.

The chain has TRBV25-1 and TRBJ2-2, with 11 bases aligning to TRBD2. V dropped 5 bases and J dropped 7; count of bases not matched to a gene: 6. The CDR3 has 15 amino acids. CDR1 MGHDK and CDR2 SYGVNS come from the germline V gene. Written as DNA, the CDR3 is TGTGCCAGCAGTTTAGCGGGGGGGCCGCACGGGGAGCTGTTTTTT. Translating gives CASSLAGGPHGELFF.

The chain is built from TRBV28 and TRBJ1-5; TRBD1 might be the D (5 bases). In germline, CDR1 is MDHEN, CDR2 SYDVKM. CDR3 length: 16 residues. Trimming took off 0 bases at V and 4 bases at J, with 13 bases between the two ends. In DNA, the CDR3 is TGTGCCAGCAGTTTATGGGGGGGGGAGCTGAATCAGCCCCAGCATTTT. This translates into CASSLWGGELNQPQHF.

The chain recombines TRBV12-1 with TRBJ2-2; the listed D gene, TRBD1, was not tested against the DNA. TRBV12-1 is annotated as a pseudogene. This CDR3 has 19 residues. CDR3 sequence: CASSWEDRVYELGTGELFF. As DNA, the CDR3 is TGTGCCAGCAGCTGGGAAGACAGGGTGTATGAACTCGGTACCGGGGAGCTGTTTTTT.

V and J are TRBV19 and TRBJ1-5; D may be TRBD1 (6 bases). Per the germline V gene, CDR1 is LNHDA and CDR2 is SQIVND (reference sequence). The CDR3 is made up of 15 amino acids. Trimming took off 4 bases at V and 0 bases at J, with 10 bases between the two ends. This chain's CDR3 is CASSNRDYSNQPQHF. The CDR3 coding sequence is TGTGCCAGTAGTAACAGGGACTATAGCAATCAGCCCCAGCATTTT.

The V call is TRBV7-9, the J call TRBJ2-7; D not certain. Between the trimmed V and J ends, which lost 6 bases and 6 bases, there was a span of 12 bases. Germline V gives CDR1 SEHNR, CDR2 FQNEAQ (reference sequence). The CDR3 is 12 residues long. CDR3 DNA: TGTGCCAGCAGTTCCCTCCCTCGCGAGCAGTACTTC. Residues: CASSSLPREQYF.